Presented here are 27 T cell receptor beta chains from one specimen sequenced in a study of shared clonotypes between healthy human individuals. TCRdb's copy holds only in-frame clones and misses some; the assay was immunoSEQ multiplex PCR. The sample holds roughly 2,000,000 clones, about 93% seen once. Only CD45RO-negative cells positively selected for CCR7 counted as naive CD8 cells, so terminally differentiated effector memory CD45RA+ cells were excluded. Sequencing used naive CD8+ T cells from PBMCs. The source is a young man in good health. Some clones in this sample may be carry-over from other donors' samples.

Written as DNA, the CDR3 is TGTGTCTCGACAGGGCCCTATAGCAATCAGCCCCAGCATTTT. Amino acid sequence: CVSTGPYSNQPQHF. J is TRBJ1-5 and V is TRBV28; 7 bases align to TRBD1. CDR1 and CDR2 from the germline V gene are MDHEN and SYDVKM. The CDR3 contains 14 residues.

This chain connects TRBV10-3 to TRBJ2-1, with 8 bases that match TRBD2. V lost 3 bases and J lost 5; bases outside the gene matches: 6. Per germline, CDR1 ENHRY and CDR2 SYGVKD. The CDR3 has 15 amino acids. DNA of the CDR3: TGTGCCATCAGTGAAACCGGGACTAGTGACAATGAGCAGTTCTTC. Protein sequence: CAISETGTSDNEQFF.

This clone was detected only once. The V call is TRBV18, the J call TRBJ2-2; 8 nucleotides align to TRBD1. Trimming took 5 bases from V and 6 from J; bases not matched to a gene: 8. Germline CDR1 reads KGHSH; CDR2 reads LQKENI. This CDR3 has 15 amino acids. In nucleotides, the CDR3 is TGTGCCAGCTCAGTCGACAGGGGCGTAGCCGGGGAGCTGTTTTTT. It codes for CASSVDRGVAGELFF.

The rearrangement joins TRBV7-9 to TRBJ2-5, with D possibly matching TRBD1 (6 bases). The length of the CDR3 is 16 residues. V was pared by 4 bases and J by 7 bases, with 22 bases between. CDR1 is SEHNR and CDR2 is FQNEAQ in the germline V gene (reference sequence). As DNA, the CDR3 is TGTGCCAGCAGCTGGACACGAACCCAGCCCAGGGGGACCCAGTACTTC. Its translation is CASSWTRTQPRGTQYF.

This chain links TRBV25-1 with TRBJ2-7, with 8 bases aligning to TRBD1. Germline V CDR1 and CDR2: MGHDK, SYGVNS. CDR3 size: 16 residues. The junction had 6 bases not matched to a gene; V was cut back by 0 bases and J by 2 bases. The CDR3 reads CASSEYGTGDTYEQYF. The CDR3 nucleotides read TGTGCCAGCAGTGAATACGGGACAGGAGACACCTACGAGCAGTACTTC.

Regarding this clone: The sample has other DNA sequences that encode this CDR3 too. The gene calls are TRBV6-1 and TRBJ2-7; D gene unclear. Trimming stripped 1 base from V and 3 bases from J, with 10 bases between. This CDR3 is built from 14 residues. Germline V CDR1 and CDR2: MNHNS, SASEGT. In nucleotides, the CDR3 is TGTGCCAGCAGTGAAGGTGGAGTATACTACGAGCAGTACTTC. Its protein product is CASSEGGVYYEQYF.

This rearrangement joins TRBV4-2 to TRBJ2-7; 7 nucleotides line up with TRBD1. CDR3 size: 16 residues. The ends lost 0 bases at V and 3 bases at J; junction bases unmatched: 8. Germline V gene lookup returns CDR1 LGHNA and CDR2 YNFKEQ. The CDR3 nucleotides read TGTGCCAGCAGCCAAGATCACGGGACAGTACTCTACGAGCAGTACTTC. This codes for CASSQDHGTVLYEQYF.

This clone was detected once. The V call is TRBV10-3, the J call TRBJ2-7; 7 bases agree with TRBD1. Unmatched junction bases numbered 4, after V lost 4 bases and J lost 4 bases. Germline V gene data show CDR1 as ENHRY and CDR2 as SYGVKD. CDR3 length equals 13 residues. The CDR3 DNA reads TGTGCCATCAGTGTGAGACAGGGATACGAGCAGTACTTC. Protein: CAISVRQGYEQYF.

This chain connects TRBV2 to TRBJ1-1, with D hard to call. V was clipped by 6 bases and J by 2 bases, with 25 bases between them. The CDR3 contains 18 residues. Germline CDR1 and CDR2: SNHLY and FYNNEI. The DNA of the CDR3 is TGTGCCAGCAGGACCTCCTTTGGCGGCTACGGGTCTAACACTGAAGCTTTCTTT. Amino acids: CASRTSFGGYGSNTEAFF. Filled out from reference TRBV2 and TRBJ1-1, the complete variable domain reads EPEVTQTPSHQVTQMGQEVILRCVPISNHLYFYWYRQILGQKVEFLVSFYNNEISEKSEIFDDQFSVERPDGSNFTLKIRSTKLEDSAMYFCASRTSFGGYGSNTEAFFGQGTRLTVV.

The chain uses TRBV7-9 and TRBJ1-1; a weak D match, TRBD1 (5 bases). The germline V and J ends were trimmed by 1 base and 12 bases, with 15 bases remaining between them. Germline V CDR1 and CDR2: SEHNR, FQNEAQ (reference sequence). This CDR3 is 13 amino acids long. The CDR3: CASSLGEGDVSFF. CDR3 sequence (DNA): TGTGCCAGCAGCTTAGGTGAAGGGGATGTCTCTTTCTTT. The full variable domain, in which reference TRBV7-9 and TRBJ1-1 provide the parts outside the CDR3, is DTGVSQNPRHKITKRGQNVTFRCDPISEHNRLYWYRQTLGQGPEFLTYFQNEAQLEKSRLLSDRFSAERPKGSFSTLEIQRTEQGDSAMYLCASSLGEGDVSFFGQGTRLTVV.

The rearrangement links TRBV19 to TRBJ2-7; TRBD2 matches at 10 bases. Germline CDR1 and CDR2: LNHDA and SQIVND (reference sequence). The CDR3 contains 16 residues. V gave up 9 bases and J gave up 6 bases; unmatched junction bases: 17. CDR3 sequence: CASRGYSGRTSREQYF. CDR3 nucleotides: TGTGCCAGCCGCGGATATAGCGGGAGGACGTCGCGCGAGCAGTACTTC. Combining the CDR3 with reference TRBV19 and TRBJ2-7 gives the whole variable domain DGGITQSPKYLFRKEGQNVTLSCEQNLNHDAMYWYRQDPGQGLRLIYYSQIVNDFQKGDIAEGYSVSREKKESFPLTVTSAQKNPTAFYLCASRGYSGRTSREQYFGPGTRLTVT.

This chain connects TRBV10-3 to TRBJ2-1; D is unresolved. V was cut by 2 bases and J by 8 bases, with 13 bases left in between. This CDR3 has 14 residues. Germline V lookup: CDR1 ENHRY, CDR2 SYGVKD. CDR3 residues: CAISEGRLLDEQFF. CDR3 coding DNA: TGTGCCATCAGTGAGGGAAGATTGCTCGATGAGCAGTTCTTC.

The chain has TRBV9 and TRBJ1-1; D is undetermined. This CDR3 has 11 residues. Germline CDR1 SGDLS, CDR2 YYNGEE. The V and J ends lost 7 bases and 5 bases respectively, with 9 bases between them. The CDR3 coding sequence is TGTGCCAGCGGAGGAGGGACTGAAGCTTTCTTT. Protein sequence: CASGGGTEAFF. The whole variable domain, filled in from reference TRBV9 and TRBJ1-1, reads DSGVTQTPKHLITATGQRVTLRCSPRSGDLSVYWYQQSLDQGLQFLIQYYNGEERAKGNILERFSAQQFPDLHSELNLSSLELGDSALYFCASGGGTEAFFGQGTRLTVV.

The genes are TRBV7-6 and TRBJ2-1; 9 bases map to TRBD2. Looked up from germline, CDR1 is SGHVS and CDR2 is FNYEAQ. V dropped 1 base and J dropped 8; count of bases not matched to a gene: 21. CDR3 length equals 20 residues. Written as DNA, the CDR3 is TGTGCCAGCAGCTTAGATAGGATGTTAGCGGGAGAATCGTTGGTCGATGAGCAGTTCTTC. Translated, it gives CASSLDRMLAGESLVDEQFF.

CDR3 loop: CASSMRRNAYNEQFF. The CDR3 nucleotides read TGTGCCAGTAGTATGAGACGGAACGCCTACAATGAGCAGTTCTTC. The chain uses TRBV19 and TRBJ2-1; D gene uncertain. This CDR3 spans 15 amino acids. V was trimmed by 3 bases and J by 2 bases, leaving 11 bases between them. In germline, CDR1 is LNHDA, CDR2 SQIVND (reference sequence).

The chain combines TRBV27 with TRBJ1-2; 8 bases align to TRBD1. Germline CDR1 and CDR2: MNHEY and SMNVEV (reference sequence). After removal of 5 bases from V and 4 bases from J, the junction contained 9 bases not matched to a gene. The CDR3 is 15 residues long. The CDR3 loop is CASSPGQGGGYGYTF. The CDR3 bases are TGTGCCAGCAGTCCCGGACAGGGAGGGGGCTATGGCTACACCTTC.

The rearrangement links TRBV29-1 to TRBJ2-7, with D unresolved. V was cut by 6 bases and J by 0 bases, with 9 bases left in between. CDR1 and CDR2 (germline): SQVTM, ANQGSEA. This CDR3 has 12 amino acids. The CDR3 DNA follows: TGCAGCGTGATCGAGAGCTCCTACGAGCAGTACTTC. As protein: CSVIESSYEQYF.

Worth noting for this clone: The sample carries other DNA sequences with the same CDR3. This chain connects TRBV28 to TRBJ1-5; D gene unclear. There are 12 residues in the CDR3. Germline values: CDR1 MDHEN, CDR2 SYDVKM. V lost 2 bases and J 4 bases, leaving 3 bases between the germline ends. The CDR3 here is CASSLGNQPQHF. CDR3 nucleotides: TGTGCCAGCAGTTTAGGGAATCAGCCCCAGCATTTT. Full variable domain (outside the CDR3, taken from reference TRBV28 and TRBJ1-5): DVKVTQSSRYLVKRTGEKVFLECVQDMDHENMFWYRQDPGLGLRLIYFSYDVKMKEKGDIPEGYSVSREKKERFSLILESASTNQTSMYLCASSLGNQPQHFGDGTRLSIL.

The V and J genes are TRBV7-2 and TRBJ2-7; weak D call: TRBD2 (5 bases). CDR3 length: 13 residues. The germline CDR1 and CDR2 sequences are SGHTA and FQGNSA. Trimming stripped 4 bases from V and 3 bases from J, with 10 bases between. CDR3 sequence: CASSSTRGYEQYF. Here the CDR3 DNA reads TGTGCCAGCAGCTCGACCCGGGGCTACGAGCAGTACTTC.

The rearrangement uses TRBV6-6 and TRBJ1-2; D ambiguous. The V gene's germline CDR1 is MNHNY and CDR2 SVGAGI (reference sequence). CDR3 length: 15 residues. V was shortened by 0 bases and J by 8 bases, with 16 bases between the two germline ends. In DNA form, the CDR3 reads TGTGCCAGCAGTTACTCGAGGCCGCGGCCGGGGGGCTACACCTTC. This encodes CASSYSRPRPGGYTF.

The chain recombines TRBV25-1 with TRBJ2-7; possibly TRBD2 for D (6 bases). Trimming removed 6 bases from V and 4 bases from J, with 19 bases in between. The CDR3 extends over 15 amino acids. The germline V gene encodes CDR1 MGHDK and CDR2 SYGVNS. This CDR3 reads CASSSYGTSEYEQYF. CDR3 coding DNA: TGTGCCAGCAGCAGCTACGGGACTTCAGAGTACGAGCAGTACTTC.

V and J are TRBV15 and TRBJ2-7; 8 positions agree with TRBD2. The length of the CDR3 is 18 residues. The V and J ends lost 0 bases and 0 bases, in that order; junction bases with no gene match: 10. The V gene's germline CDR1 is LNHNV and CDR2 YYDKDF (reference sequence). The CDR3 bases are TGTGCCACCAGCAGAGATCCATCTTGGCGGGAGGACTCCTACGAGCAGTACTTC. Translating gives CATSRDPSWREDSYEQYF.

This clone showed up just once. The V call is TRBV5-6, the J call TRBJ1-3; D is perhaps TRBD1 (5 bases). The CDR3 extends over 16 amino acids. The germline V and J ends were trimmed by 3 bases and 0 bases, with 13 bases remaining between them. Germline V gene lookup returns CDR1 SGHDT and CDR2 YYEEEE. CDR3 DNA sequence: TGTGCCAGCAGCTCCGACAGCCTAAGCTCTGGAAACACCATATATTTT. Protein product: CASSSDSLSSGNTIYF.

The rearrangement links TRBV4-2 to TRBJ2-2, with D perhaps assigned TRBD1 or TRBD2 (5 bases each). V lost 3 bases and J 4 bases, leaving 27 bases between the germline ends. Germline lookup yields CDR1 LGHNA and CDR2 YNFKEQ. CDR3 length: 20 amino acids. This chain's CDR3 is CASSHPQPPPTDGGTGELFF. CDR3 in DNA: TGTGCCAGCAGCCATCCCCAACCCCCACCCACTGATGGGGGCACCGGGGAGCTGTTTTTT.

The DNA of the CDR3 is TGTGCCAGCTTGAGGACAGGGGGCGAGGAGACCCAGTACTTC. Protein product: CASLRTGGEETQYF. The genes are TRBV2 and TRBJ2-5; 11 bases match TRBD1. There are 14 residues in the CDR3. Unmatched junction bases numbered 7, after V lost 8 bases and J lost 5 bases. CDR1 is SNHLY, CDR2 FYNNEI, per germline.

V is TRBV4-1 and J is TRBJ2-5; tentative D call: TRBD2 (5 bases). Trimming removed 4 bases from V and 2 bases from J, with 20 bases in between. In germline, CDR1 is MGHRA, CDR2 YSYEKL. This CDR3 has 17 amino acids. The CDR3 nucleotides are TGCGCCAGCAGCCTCGCCCCCCCTGGAGCGGAGCAAGAGACCCAGTACTTC. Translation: CASSLAPPGAEQETQYF.

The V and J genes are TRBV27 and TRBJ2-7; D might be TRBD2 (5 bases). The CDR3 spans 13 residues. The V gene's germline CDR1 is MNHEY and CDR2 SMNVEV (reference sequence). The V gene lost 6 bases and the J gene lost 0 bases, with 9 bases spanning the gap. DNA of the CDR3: TGTGCCAGCAGGGACTTGAGCTCCTACGAGCAGTACTTC. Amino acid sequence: CASRDLSSYEQYF.